These T cell receptor beta chains were read from a single sample in a study of response to subunit inactivated influenza vaccine. TCRdb redid the calling of the RT-PCR reads with MiXCR, one entry per CDR3 protein. This sample has under 550,000 distinct CDR3 sequences; approximately 7.7% occur once, and the top ten carry around 14%. Material: PBMCs from blood, obtained roughly 24 months after vaccination. Receptors originate from a man between 50 and 69 years old who received an inactivated influenza vaccine. Both conserved end residues are part of each CDR3. Each record gives: D gene, clone size, V gene, J gene, CDR3 DNA, CDR3 protein. A D gene is named only where the DNA matches it firmly. The size entry is marked missing in some rows and otherwise reads once, few, many or a size class.

NA	few	TRBV12-3/TRBV12-4	TRBJ1-2	TGTGCCAGCAAAGACTCCTATGGCTACACCTTC	CASKDSYGYTF
TRBD1	NA	TRBV30	TRBJ1-5	TGTGCCTGGGCTACAGGGGATAGCAATCAGCCCCAGCATTTT	CAWATGDSNQPQHF
NA	many	TRBV20-1	TRBJ2-2	TGCAGTGCTCCGGGTCTCGCGAACACCGGGGAGCTGTTTTTT	CSAPGLANTGELFF
TRBD1	NA	TRBV18	TRBJ2-7	TGTGCCAGCTCACGTAGGACAGGGACCGACGAGCAGTACTTC	CASSRRTGTDEQYF
NA	NA	TRBV11-3	TRBJ2-2	TGTGCCAGCAGCCAAGGCGGACCGAACACCGGGGAGCTGTTTTTT	CASSQGGPNTGELFF
NA	many	TRBV19	TRBJ2-1	TGTGCCAGTAGTATCGTGCTCATGGGCGATGAGCAGTTCTTC	CASSIVLMGDEQFF
NA	few	TRBV5-1	TRBJ2-7	TGCGCCAGCAGCCCAGAGACTAGTTTTTTGGGCCCCTCCTACGAGCAGTACTTC	CASSPETSFLGPSYEQYF
TRBD2	few	TRBV29-1	TRBJ2-1	TGCAGCGCCGCCGGGACTAGCGGGGGGGGATACAGCTCCTACAATGAGCAGTTCTTC	CSAAGTSGGGYSSYNEQFF
NA	many	TRBV28	TRBJ2-5	TGTGCCAGCAGACGCGGCCCGTACTCCCAAGAGACCCAGTACTTC	CASRRGPYSQETQYF
TRBD1	few	TRBV10-3	TRBJ2-5	TGTGCCATCAGAGACAGGGAATATGCGACCCAGTACTTC	CAIRDREYATQYF
NA	many	TRBV14	TRBJ2-1	TGTGCCAGCAGCCAAGGTTCGGGCAGGACGAATGAGCAGTTCTTC	CASSQGSGRTNEQFF
NA	few	TRBV27	TRBJ2-2	TGTGCCAGCAGTTTATTGGGAGTGCGGACCGGGGAGCTGTTTTTT	CASSLLGVRTGELFF
NA	many	TRBV24-1	TRBJ2-3	TGTGCCACCAGTGATTCGAGCGGGAAGGGGGCAGATACGCAGTATTTT	CATSDSSGKGADTQYF
NA	NA	TRBV28	TRBJ2-6	TGTGCCAGCAGTTTGCTGACTGGGGCCAACGTCCTGACTTTC	CASSLLTGANVLTF
TRBD2	NA	TRBV29-1	TRBJ2-1	TGCAGCGTTGTTTGGCGGGAGGGCCAGTTTGAGCAGTTCTTC	CSVVWREGQFEQFF
TRBD2	many	TRBV14	TRBJ2-1	TGTGCCAGCAGCCTCCCGGGACTAGGCTACAATGAGCAGTTCTTC	CASSLPGLGYNEQFF
NA	few	TRBV5-1	TRBJ1-1	TGCGCCAGCAGCCCAGGACAACCACCGAACACTGAAGCTTTCTTT	CASSPGQPPNTEAFF
TRBD1	NA	TRBV5-1	TRBJ2-7	TGCGCCAGCAGCTTGTACGGGACAGGGGAGGTCGGGCAGTACTTC	CASSLYGTGEVGQYF
TRBD2	few	TRBV20-1	TRBJ2-3	TGCAGTGCTACACATCGTAGACTAGCGGGAGGGATAGATACGCAGTATTTT	CSATHRRLAGGIDTQYF
TRBD1	few	TRBV6-5	TRBJ1-1	TGTGCCAGCAGTTTCATGACAGGGAGGGACACTGAAGCTTTCTTT	CASSFMTGRDTEAFF
TRBD1	few	TRBV7-2	TRBJ1-5	TGTGCCCACCCAACGTGGACAGGGGCCCAGCCCCAGCATTTT	CAHPTWTGAQPQHF
NA	few	TRBV28	TRBJ2-1	TGTGCCAGCAGTTTTTCCAGAAACTACAATGAGCAGTTCTTC	CASSFSRNYNEQFF
NA	many	TRBV29-1	TRBJ2-2	TGCAGCGCTTCGGGGGATACCGGGGAGCTGTTTTTT	CSASGDTGELFF
NA	NA	TRBV12-3/TRBV12-4	TRBJ2-7	TGTGCCAGCAGTTTATCTTGGGACTCTCTCTCCTACGAGCAGTACTTC	CASSLSWDSLSYEQYF
TRBD1	NA	TRBV7-2	TRBJ1-1	TGTGCCAGCAGCTTAATCCGGGACAGCACTGAAGCTTTCTTT	CASSLIRDSTEAFF
NA	few	TRBV11-2	TRBJ2-7	TGTGCCAGCAGCTTAGATCTGGTCGGCTACGAGCAGTACTTC	CASSLDLVGYEQYF
NA	NA	TRBV9	TRBJ2-1	TGTGCCAGCAGCACAAACCTCCACGGGATCAGCGAGCAGTTCTTC	CASSTNLHGISEQFF
NA	many	TRBV14	TRBJ2-3	TGTGCCAGCAGCCAGACTAGTATGGATACGCAGTATTTT	CASSQTSMDTQYF
TRBD1	few	TRBV10-3	TRBJ1-1	TGTGCCACGGGGACAGGGGGTACCATGGGCCTCACTGAAGCTTTCTTT	CATGTGGTMGLTEAFF
NA	few	TRBV21-1	TRBJ1-5	TGTGCCAGCAGCACCCCAGCTAGAGGGGTTAATCAGCCCCAGCATTTT	CASSTPARGVNQPQHF
NA	many	TRBV5-1	TRBJ2-7	TGCGCCAGCAGCCTTGCGGGTGGGTATTACGAGCAGTACTTC	CASSLAGGYYEQYF
NA	many	TRBV5-1	TRBJ2-7	TGCGCCAGCAGCTTGGGCTCCAGGGATAACGAGCAGTACTTC	CASSLGSRDNEQYF
NA	few	TRBV14	TRBJ2-3	TGTGCCAGCAGCCAAGAAAGGTCGTCTACTGTGGGAGATACGCAGTATTTT	CASSQERSSTVGDTQYF
NA	many	TRBV3-1	TRBJ2-7	TGTGCCAGCAGCCAGGCAGGGGTGAACGAGCAGTACTTC	CASSQAGVNEQYF
TRBD2	few	TRBV20-1	TRBJ2-1	TGCAGTGCCCCGTCGGGGACTAGGAGGAAACTATACAATGAGCAGTTCTTC	CSAPSGTRRKLYNEQFF
NA	NA	TRBV6-5	TRBJ1-1	TGTGCCAGCAGTTGGGCAGGGCCGGACACTGAAGCTTTCTTT	CASSWAGPDTEAFF
TRBD1	many	TRBV27	TRBJ1-2	TGTGCCAGCAGTTTCGGACGAGGACAGGGTAGGGATGGCTACACCTTC	CASSFGRGQGRDGYTF
TRBD2	few	TRBV29-1	TRBJ2-5	TGCAGCGTTGGAAGTGGAGCGGGGAAGGAGACCCAGTACTTC	CSVGSGAGKETQYF
TRBD2	few	TRBV4-1	TRBJ2-7	TGCGCCAGCAGCCAACCTTGGCGGGGGGGCTACGAGCAGTACTTC	CASSQPWRGGYEQYF
TRBD2	few	TRBV12-3/TRBV12-4	TRBJ2-5	TGTGCCAGCAGTTTTTTAGGCGGGGGGGCGCGAGAGACCCAGTACTTC	CASSFLGGGARETQYF
NA	many	TRBV12-3/TRBV12-4	TRBJ2-1	TGTGCCAGCAGAAACAGGGCTTTATCCTACAATGAGCAGTTCTTC	CASRNRALSYNEQFF
NA	NA	TRBV5-1	TRBJ2-2	TGCGCCAGCAGCGCGGACGGGGTCACCGGGGAGCTGTTTTTT	CASSADGVTGELFF
TRBD2	NA	TRBV27	TRBJ2-1	TGTGCCAGCAGTTCCCCACTAGCGGGAGGCCCGAATTCCTACAATGAGCAGTTCTTC	CASSSPLAGGPNSYNEQFF
NA	many	TRBV7-9	TRBJ2-7	TGTGCCAGCAGCGTCCGGACAGAGAAACCCTACGAGCAGTACTTC	CASSVRTEKPYEQYF
TRBD2	NA	TRBV20-1	TRBJ2-1	TGCAGTGCTTATCTAGCGGGGGGGCGCAATGAGCAGTTCTTC	CSAYLAGGRNEQFF
NA	many	TRBV12-3/TRBV12-4	TRBJ2-4	TGTGCCAGCAGCCCCCGGGACAAAAACATTCAGTACTTC	CASSPRDKNIQYF
TRBD2	many	TRBV20-1	TRBJ2-1	TGCAGTGCTAGAGATCAGCATGGGACTAGCGGACTCCAGTCAACCCACTCCTACAATGAGCAGTTCTTC	CSARDQHGTSGLQSTHSYNEQFF